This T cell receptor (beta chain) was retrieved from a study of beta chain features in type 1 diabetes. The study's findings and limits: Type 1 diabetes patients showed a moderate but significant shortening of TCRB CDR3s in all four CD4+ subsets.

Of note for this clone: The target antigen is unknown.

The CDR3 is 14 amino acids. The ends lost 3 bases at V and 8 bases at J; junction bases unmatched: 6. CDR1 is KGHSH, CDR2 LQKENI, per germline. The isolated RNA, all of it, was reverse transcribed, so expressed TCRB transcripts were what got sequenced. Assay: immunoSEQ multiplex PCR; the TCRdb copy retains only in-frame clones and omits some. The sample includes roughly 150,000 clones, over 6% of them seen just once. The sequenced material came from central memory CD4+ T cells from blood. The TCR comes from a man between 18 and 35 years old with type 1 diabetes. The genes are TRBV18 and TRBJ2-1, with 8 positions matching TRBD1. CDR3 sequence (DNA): TGTGCCAGCTCACCGCAGGACAGGGTCCATGAGCAGTTCTTC. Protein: CASSPQDRVHEQFF.